This record concerns one TCR beta chain sequence. The antigen is unknown. Sequenced by immunoSEQ multiplex PCR; TCRdb stores in-frame clones only, minus some. The sample holds 130,000 or so clones, 80% to 95% seen once. This entry is derived from a study of T cell responses to AZD1222 COVID-19 vaccine. Germline CDR1 is MGHRA and CDR2 is YSYEKL. This CDR3 is 18 amino acids long. V trimming: 3 bases; J trimming: 0 bases; junction bases outside the gene matches: 12. Points from the study as a whole: With dominance at 160-218 and 743-854, vaccine-associated CD4 TCRs spanned spike. Baseline seropositivity characterized only a handful of AZD1222 recipients. Increased Spike-specific TCR breadth and depth were observed after two AZD1222 doses. Nearly half of spike-specific TCRs reportedly go after variant regions that carry no mutations.

The sequenced sample was peripheral blood, obtained on day 0 of MenACWY control vaccination. The TCR was taken from an adult in good health. The chain combines TRBV4-1 with TRBJ2-3; 7 bases match TRBD2. CDR3 sequence reads: CASSQPSRAGPSTDTQYF. CDR3 nucleotide sequence: TGCGCCAGCAGCCAGCCCTCGAGAGCGGGACCTAGCACAGATACGCAGTATTTT.